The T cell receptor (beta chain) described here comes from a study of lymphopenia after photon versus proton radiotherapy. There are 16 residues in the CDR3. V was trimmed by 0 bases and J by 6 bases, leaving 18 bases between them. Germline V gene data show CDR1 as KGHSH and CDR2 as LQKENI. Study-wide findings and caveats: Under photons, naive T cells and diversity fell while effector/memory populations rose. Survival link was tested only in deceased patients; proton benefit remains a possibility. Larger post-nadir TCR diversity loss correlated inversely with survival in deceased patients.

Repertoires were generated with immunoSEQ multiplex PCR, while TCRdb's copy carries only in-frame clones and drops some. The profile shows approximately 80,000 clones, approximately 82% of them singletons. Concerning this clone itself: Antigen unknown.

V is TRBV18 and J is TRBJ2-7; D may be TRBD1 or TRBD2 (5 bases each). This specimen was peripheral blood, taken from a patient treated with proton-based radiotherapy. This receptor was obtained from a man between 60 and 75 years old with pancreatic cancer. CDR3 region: CASSPPGPSGAGEQYF. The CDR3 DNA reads TGTGCCAGCTCACCACCGGGACCGTCCGGGGCGGGCGAGCAGTACTTC.